This entry concerns a single T cell receptor beta chain. This entry belongs to a study of blood T cell repertoires in COVID-19. Profiling relied on immunoSEQ multiplex PCR, and the TCRdb table lists in-frame clones only, not all of them. The table records fewer than 250,000 clones, nearly 85% of them present only once. J lost 9 bases, V lost 2 bases, and 9 bases had no gene match. CDR1 SGHTA and CDR2 FQGNSA come from the germline V gene. This CDR3 has 15 amino acids. This TCR came from a human donor in a cohort sampled during active COVID-19. Source material: peripheral blood. The V and J genes are TRBV7-2 and TRBJ2-1, with 8 bases fitting TRBD2. In nucleotides, the CDR3 is TGTGCCAGCAGCTTAAGCGGGGGTCTAAATATTGAGCAGTTCTTC. Translated, it gives CASSLSGGLNIEQFF. Filled out from reference TRBV7-2 and TRBJ2-1, the complete variable domain reads GAGVSQSPSNKVTEKGKDVELRCDPISGHTALYWYRQSLGQGLEFLIYFQGNSAPDKSGLPSDRFSAERTGGSVSTLTIQRTQQEDSAVYLCASSLSGGLNIEQFFGPGTRLTVL.